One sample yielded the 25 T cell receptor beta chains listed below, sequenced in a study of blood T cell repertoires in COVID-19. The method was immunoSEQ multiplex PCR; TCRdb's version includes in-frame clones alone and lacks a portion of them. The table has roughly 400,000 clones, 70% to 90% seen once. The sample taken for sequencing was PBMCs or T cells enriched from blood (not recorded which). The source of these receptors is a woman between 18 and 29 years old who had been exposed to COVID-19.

For the CDR3, the DNA is TGCGCCAGCAGCCAACCTGGTCCAGCGTATAATTCACCCCTCCACTTT. Translation: CASSQPGPAYNSPLHF. The chain joins TRBV4-1 to TRBJ1-6; D not resolved. The CDR3 has 16 amino acids. Trimming took 2 bases from V and 4 from J, leaving 12 bases between them. Germline loops: CDR1 MGHRA, CDR2 YSYEKL.

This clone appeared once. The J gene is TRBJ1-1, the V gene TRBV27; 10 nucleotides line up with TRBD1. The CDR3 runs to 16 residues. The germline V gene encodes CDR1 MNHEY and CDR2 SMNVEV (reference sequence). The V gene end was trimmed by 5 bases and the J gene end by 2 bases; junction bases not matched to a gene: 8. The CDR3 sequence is CASSPRQGAYNTEAFF. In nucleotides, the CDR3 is TGTGCCAGCAGTCCTAGACAGGGGGCGTATAACACTGAAGCTTTCTTT.

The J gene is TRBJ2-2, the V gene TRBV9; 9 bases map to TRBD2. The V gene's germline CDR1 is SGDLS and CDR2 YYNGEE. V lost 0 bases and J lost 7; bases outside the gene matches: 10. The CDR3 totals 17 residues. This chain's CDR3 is CASSVEAASGVSGELFF. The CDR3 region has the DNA TGTGCCAGCAGCGTAGAGGCGGCTAGCGGGGTTAGCGGGGAGCTGTTTTTT.

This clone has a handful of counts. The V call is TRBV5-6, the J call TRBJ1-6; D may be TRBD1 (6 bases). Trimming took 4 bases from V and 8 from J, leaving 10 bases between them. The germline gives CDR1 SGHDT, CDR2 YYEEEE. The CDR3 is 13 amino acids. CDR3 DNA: TGTGCCAGCAGCAAGGACAGAGATTCACCCCTCCACTTT. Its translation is CASSKDRDSPLHF.

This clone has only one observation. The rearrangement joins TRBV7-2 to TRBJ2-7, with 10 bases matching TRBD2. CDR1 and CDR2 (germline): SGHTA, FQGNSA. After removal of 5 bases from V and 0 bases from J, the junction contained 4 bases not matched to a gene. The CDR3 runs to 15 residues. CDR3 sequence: CASSETSGASYEQYF. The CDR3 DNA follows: TGTGCCAGCAGCGAAACTAGCGGGGCCTCCTACGAGCAGTACTTC. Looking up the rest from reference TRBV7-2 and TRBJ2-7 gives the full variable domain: GAGVSQSPSNKVTEKGKDVELRCDPISGHTALYWYRQSLGQGLEFLIYFQGNSAPDKSGLPSDRFSAERTGGSVSTLTIQRTQQEDSAVYLCASSETSGASYEQYFGPGTRLTVT.

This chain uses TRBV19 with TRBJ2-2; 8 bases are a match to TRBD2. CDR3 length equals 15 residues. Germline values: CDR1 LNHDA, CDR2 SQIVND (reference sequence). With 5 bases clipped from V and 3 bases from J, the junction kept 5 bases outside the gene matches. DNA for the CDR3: TGTGCCAGTAGTTCCGGGGGGGGCTACACCGGGGAGCTGTTTTTT. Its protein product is CASSSGGGYTGELFF.

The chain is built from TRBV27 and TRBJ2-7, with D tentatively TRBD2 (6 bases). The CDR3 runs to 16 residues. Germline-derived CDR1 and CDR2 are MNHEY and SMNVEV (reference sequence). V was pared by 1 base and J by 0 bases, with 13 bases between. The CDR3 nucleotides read TGTGCCAGCAGTTTATTGGGACTGCGGGACTCCTACGAGCAGTACTTC. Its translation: CASSLLGLRDSYEQYF.

CDR3: CASSYSASGGMYEQFF. In DNA form, the CDR3 reads TGTGCCAGCAGTTACTCAGCTAGCGGGGGGATGTATGAGCAGTTCTTC. The rearrangement joins TRBV6-5 to TRBJ2-1; 11 bases map to TRBD2. The trim removed 0 bases at V and 8 bases at J, leaving 6 bases unmatched. Germline CDR1 MNHEY, CDR2 SVGAGI. The CDR3 loop spans 16 amino acids.

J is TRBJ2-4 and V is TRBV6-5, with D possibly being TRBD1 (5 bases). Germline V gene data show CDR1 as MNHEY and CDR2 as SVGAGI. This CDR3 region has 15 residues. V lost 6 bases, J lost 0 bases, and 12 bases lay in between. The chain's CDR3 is CASSSGWGAKNIQYF. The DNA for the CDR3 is TGTGCCAGCAGCTCAGGGTGGGGAGCCAAAAACATTCAGTACTTC.

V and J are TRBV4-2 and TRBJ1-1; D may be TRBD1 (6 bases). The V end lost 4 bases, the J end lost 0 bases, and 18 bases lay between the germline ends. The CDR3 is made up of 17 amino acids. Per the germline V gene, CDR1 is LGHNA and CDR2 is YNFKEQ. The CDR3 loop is CASSLRTAPGMNTEAFF. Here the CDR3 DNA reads TGTGCCAGCAGCCTACGGACAGCGCCGGGCATGAACACTGAAGCTTTCTTT.

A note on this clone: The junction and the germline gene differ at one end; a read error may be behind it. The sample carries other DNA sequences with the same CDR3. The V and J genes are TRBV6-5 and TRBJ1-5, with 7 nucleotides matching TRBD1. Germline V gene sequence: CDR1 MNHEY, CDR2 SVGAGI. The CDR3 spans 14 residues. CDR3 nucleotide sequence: TGTGCCAGCAGAGACAGGGCCAGCAATCAGCCCCAGCACTTT. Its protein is CASRDRASNQPQHF.

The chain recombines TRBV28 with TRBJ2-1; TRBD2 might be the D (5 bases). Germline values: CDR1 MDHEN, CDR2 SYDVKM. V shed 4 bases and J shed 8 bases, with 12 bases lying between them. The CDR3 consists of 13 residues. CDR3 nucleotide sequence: TGTGCCAGCAGTTCCTGGACTCGGGATGAGCAGTTCTTC. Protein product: CASSSWTRDEQFF.

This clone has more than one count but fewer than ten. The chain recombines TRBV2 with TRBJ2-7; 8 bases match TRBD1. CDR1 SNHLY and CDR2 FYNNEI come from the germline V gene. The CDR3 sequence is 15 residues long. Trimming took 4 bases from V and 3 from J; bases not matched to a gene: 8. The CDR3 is CASSGGQVLGYEQYF. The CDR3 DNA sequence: TGTGCCAGCAGTGGGGGACAGGTTTTAGGCTACGAGCAGTACTTC.

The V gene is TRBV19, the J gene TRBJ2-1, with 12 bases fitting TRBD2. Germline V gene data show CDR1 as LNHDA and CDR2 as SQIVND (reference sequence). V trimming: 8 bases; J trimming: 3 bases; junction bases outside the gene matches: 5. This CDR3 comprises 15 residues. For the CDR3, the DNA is TGTGCCAGTGGAGGACTAGCGGGATACTACAATGAGCAGTTCTTC. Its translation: CASGGLAGYYNEQFF.

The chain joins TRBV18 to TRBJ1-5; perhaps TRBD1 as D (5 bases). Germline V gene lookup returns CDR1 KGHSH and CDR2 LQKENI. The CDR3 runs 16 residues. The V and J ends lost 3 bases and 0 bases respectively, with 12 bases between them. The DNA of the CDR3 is TGTGCCAGCTCACCGGTCGGGGGTCATAGCAATCAGCCCCAGCATTTT. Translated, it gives CASSPVGGHSNQPQHF.

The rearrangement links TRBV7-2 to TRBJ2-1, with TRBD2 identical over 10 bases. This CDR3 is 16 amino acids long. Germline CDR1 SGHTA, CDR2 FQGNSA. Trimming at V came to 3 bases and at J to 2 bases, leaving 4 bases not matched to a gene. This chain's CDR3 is CASSFSSGGAYNEQFF. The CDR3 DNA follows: TGTGCCAGCAGCTTTTCGAGCGGGGGGGCCTACAATGAGCAGTTCTTC. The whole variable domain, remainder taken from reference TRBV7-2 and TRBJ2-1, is GAGVSQSPSNKVTEKGKDVELRCDPISGHTALYWYRQSLGQGLEFLIYFQGNSAPDKSGLPSDRFSAERTGGSVSTLTIQRTQQEDSAVYLCASSFSSGGAYNEQFFGPGTRLTVL.

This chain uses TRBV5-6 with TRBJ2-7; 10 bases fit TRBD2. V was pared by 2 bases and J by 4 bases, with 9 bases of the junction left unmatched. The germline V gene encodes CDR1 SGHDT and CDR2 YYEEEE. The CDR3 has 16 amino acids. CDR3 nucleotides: TGTGCCAGCAGCTTTTATTTAAGGACTAGCGGATACGAGCAGTACTTC. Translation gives CASSFYLRTSGYEQYF.

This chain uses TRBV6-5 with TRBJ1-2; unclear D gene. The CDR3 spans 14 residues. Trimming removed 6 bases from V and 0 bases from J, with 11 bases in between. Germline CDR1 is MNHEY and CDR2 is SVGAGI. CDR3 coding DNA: TGTGCCAGCAGCCGGCCCGGGGCTAACTATGGCTACACCTTC. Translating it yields CASSRPGANYGYTF.

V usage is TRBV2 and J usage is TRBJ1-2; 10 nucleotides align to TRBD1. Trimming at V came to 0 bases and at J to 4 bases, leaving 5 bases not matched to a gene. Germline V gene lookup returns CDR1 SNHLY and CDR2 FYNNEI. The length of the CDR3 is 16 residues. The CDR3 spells CASSEAGQGNSYGYTF. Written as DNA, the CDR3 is TGTGCCAGCAGTGAAGCGGGACAGGGGAACAGCTATGGCTACACCTTC. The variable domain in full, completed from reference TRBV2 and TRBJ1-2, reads EPEVTQTPSHQVTQMGQEVILRCVPISNHLYFYWYRQILGQKVEFLVSFYNNEISEKSEIFDDQFSVERPDGSNFTLKIRSTKLEDSAMYFCASSEAGQGNSYGYTFGSGTRLTVV.

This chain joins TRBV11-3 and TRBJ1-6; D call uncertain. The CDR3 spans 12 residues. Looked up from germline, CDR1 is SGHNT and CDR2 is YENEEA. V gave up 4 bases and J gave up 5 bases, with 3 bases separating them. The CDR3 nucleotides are TGTGCCAGCAGCTCTAATAATTCACCCCTCCACTTT. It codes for CASSSNNSPLHF.

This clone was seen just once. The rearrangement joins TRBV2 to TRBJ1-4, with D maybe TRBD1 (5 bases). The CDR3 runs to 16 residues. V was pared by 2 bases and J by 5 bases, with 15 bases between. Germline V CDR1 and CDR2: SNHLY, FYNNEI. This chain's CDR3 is CASSESRATLNEKLFF. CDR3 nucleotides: TGTGCCAGCAGTGAAAGCAGGGCGACATTAAATGAAAAACTGTTTTTT.

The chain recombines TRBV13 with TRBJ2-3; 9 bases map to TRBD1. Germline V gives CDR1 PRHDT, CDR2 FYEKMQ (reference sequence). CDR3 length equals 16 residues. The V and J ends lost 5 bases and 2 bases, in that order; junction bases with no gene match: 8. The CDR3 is CASSHTGGSATDTQYF. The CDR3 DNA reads TGTGCCAGCAGCCACACAGGGGGCTCTGCCACAGATACGCAGTATTTT.

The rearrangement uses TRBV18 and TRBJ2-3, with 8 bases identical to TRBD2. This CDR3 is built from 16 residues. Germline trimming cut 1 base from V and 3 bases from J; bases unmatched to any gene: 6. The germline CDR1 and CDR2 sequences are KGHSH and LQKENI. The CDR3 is CASSPLHLAGTDTQYF. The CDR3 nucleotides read TGTGCCAGCTCACCACTCCACTTAGCGGGGACAGATACGCAGTATTTT.

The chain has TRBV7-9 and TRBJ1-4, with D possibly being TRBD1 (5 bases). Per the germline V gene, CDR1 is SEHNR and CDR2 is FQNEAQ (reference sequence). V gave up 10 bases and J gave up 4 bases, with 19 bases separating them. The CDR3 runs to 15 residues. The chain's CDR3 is CATHPGRGINEKLFF. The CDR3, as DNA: TGTGCCACCCACCCGGGACGGGGGATTAATGAAAAACTGTTTTTT.

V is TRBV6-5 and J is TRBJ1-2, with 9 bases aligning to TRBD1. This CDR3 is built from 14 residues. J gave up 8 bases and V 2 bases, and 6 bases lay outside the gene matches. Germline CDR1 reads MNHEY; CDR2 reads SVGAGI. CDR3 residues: CASSYQGQGVGYTF. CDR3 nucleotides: TGTGCCAGCAGTTACCAGGGACAGGGCGTAGGCTACACCTTC.